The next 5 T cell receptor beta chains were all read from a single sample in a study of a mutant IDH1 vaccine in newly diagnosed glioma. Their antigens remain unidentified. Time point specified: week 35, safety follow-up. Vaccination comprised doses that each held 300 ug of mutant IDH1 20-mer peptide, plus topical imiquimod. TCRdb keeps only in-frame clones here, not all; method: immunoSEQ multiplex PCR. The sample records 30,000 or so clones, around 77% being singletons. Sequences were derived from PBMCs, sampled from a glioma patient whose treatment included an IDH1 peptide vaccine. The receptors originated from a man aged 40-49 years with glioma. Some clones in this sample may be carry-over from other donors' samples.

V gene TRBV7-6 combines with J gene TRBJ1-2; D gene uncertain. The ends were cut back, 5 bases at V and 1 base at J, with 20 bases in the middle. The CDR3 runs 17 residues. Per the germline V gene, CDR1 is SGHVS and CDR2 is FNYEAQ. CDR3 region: CASSKDSGGLNNYGYTF. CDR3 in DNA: TGTGCCAGCAGCAAGGACTCAGGAGGACTTAATAACTATGGCTACACCTTC. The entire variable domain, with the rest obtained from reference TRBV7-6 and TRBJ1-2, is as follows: GAGVSQSPRYKVTKRGQDVALRCDPISGHVSLYWYRQALGQGPEFLTYFNYEAQQDKSGLPNDRFSAERPEGSISTLTIQRTEQRDSAMYRCASSKDSGGLNNYGYTFGSGTRLTVV.

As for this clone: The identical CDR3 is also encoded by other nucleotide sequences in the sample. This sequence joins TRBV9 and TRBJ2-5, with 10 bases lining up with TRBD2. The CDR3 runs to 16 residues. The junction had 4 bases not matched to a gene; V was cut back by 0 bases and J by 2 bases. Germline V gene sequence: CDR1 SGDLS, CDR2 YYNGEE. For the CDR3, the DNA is TGTGCCAGCAGCGTAGGATTAGCGGGGGGTCAAGAGACCCAGTACTTC. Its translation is CASSVGLAGGQETQYF. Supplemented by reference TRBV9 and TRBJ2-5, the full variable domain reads DSGVTQTPKHLITATGQRVTLRCSPRSGDLSVYWYQQSLDQGLQFLIQYYNGEERAKGNILERFSAQQFPDLHSELNLSSLELGDSALYFCASSVGLAGGQETQYFGPGTRLLVL.

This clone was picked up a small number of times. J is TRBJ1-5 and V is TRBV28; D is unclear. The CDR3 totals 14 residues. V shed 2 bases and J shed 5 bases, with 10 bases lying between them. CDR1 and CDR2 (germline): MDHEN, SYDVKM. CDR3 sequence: CASSLRGFYQPQHF. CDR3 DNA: TGTGCCAGCAGTTTAAGAGGGTTTTATCAGCCCCAGCATTTT.

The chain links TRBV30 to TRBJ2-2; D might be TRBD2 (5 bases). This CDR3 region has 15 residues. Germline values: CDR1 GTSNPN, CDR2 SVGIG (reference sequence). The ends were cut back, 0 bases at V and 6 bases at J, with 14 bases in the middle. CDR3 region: CAWSVRSGFPGELFF. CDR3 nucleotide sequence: TGTGCCTGGAGTGTGAGATCGGGATTCCCCGGGGAGCTGTTTTTT.

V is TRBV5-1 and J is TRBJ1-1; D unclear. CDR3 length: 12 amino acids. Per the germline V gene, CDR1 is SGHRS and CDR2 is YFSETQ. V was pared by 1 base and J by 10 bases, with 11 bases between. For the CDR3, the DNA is TGCGCCAGCAGCTTGAGTGGGCTTGGAGCTTTCTTT. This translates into CASSLSGLGAFF.